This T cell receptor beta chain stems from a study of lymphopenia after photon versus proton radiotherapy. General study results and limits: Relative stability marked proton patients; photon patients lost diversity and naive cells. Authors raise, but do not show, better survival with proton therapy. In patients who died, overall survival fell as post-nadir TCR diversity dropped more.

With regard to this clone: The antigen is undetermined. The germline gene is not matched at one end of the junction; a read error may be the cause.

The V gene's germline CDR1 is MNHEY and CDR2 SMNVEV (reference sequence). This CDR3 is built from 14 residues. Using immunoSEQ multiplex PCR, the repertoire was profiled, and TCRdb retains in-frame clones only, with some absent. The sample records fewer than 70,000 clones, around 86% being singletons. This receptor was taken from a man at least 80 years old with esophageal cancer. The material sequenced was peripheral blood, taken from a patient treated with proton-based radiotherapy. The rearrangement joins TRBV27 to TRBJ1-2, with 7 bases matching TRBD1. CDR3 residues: CASGFRGGEYGYTF. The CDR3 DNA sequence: TGTGCCAGCGGTTTTCGAGGGGGCGAATATGGCTACACCTTC.